Listed here are 32 T cell receptor beta chains from one sample, sequenced in a study of shared clonotypes between healthy human individuals. Sequenced by immunoSEQ multiplex PCR; TCRdb stores in-frame clones only, minus some. The sample holds around 500,000 clones, 76% seen once. Sequenced material: PBMCs. These receptors were collected from a woman between 40 and 55 years old in good health. Some clones in this sample may be carry-over from other donors' samples.

In the case of this clone: It differs at one base from a far larger clone, so likely a read error. The chain recombines TRBV4-3 with TRBJ2-2; tentatively, D is TRBD2 (6 bases). The V end was cut by 0 bases, the J end by 5 bases, with 13 bases between. Germline V gene data show CDR1 as LGHNA and CDR2 as YSLEER. CDR3 length: 16 residues. CDR3 amino acids: CASSQDVGGGTGELFF. The CDR3, as DNA: TGCGCCAGCAGCCAAGATGTTGGTGGAGGGACCGGGGAGCTGTTTTTT.

A remark on this clone: Since a far larger clone is one base different, this is likely a read error. This rearrangement joins TRBV30 to TRBJ2-2; D not resolved. Per germline, CDR1 GTSNPN and CDR2 SVGIG (reference sequence). The CDR3 extends over 11 amino acids. CDR3 amino acids: CVWSVGGELFF. CDR3 nucleotide sequence: TGTGTCTGGAGTGTAGGCGGGGAGCTGTTTTTT.

Only a few counts were recorded for this clone. This sequence joins TRBV11-2 and TRBJ2-7, with D perhaps matching TRBD2 (6 bases). The CDR3 is 15 residues long. Trimming shortened V by 0 bases and J by 2 bases, and 11 bases separated the two germline ends. Germline V gene data show CDR1 as SGHAT and CDR2 as FQNNGV. The CDR3 loop reads CASSLEVAEPYEQYF. DNA for the CDR3: TGTGCCAGCAGCTTAGAGGTAGCGGAACCCTACGAGCAGTACTTC.

This clone was observed a handful of times. This sequence joins TRBV4-2 and TRBJ2-1; D gene ambiguous. The CDR3 spans 18 residues. Germline V gives CDR1 LGHNA, CDR2 YNFKEQ. V lost 0 bases and J lost 7, with 22 bases in between. CDR3 nucleotide sequence: TGTGCCAGCAGCCAAGATTCGCGGTCCGCCGTCGGCAAGAATGAGCAGTTCTTC. This translates into CASSQDSRSAVGKNEQFF.

V is TRBV5-1 and J is TRBJ2-1; D call uncertain. The V gene's germline CDR1 is SGHRS and CDR2 YFSETQ. The CDR3 runs to 13 residues. V shed 2 bases and J shed 4 bases, with 7 bases lying between them. The CDR3 loop reads CASSLESYNEQFF. The CDR3 bases are TGCGCCAGCAGCTTAGAGTCTTACAATGAGCAGTTCTTC.

The rearrangement links TRBV19 to TRBJ2-1; TRBD1 agrees at 7 bases. V lost 6 bases to trimming and J lost 7 bases; unmatched junction nucleotides: 15. CDR1 and CDR2 (germline): LNHDA, SQIVND (reference sequence). The CDR3 is 16 residues long. The CDR3 protein is CASSRDRDRLSNEQFF. Written as DNA, the CDR3 is TGTGCCAGTAGCCGAGACCGGGACAGACTGAGTAATGAGCAGTTCTTC.

The CDR3 loop is CASRAADRGEKLFF. The CDR3 DNA sequence: TGTGCCAGCAGAGCGGCGGACAGAGGTGAAAAACTGTTTTTT. J is TRBJ1-4 and V is TRBV6-1, with TRBD1 as a possible D gene (6 bases). V was cut by 6 bases and J by 7 bases, with 15 bases left in between. The germline V gene has CDR1 MNHNS and CDR2 SASEGT. This CDR3 spans 14 amino acids.

The genes are TRBV6-6 and TRBJ1-2; D perhaps matches TRBD1 (6 bases). V shed 4 bases and J shed 2 bases, with 14 bases lying between them. Germline CDR1 MNHNY, CDR2 SVGAGI (reference sequence). This CDR3 region has 15 residues. The CDR3 nucleotides read TGTGCCAGCAGTTTCCCGCCTCAGGGGAACTATGGCTACACCTTC. It encodes CASSFPPQGNYGYTF.

V gene TRBV29-1 combines with J gene TRBJ2-2; 9 positions agree with TRBD1. CDR1 and CDR2 (germline): SQVTM, ANQGSEA. There are 13 residues in the CDR3. V lost 7 bases to trimming and J lost 6 bases; unmatched junction nucleotides: 6. Here the CDR3 reads CSGRDRVAGELFF. The CDR3 bases are TGCAGCGGCAGGGACAGGGTGGCCGGGGAGCTGTTTTTT.

The gene calls are TRBV7-3 and TRBJ2-2; 7 positions match TRBD1. The CDR3 is made up of 15 amino acids. Germline lookup yields CDR1 SGHTA and CDR2 FQGTGA. The ends lost 5 bases at V and 3 bases at J; junction bases unmatched: 6. The CDR3 region has the DNA TGTGCCAGCAGCAACAGGGGTAGTGACACCGGGGAGCTGTTTTTT. Translating it yields CASSNRGSDTGELFF.

Comments on this clone: The junction departs from the called germline gene at one end, perhaps through a read error. The chain uses TRBV13 and TRBJ2-4, with D possibly TRBD1 on 5 matching bases. Germline CDR1 reads PRHDT; CDR2 reads FYEKMQ (reference sequence). The CDR3 has 14 residues. The CDR3 sequence: CASSLGVAKNIQYF. DNA for the CDR3: TGTGCCAGCAGCCTAGGGGTAGCCAAAAACATTCAGTACTTC.

This rearrangement joins TRBV5-1 to TRBJ1-6; no clear D gene. The CDR3 is made up of 14 amino acids. V lost 3 bases, J lost 7 bases, and 11 bases lay in between. Germline loops: CDR1 SGHRS, CDR2 YFSETQ. Here the CDR3 DNA reads TGCGCCAGCAGCTCTGACAAGGGAAATTCACCCCTCCACTTT. Translating gives CASSSDKGNSPLHF.

The V and J genes are TRBV27 and TRBJ1-4; 7 bases fit TRBD1. The ends lost 1 base at V and 8 bases at J; junction bases unmatched: 10. Looked up from germline, CDR1 is MNHEY and CDR2 is SMNVEV (reference sequence). The CDR3 loop spans 16 amino acids. The CDR3 here is CASSLLGDRVREKLFF. The CDR3 nucleotides read TGTGCCAGCAGTTTATTAGGAGACAGGGTGAGAGAAAAACTGTTTTTT.

This clone was counted once. This chain joins TRBV27 and TRBJ2-3; 9 bases map to TRBD2. Trimming took 0 bases from V and 2 from J; bases not matched to a gene: 6. Germline CDR1 and CDR2: MNHEY and SMNVEV (reference sequence). CDR3 size: 17 residues. CDR3 sequence: CASSLSYGGRATDTQYF. For the CDR3, the DNA is TGTGCCAGCAGTTTATCGTATGGCGGGAGGGCCACAGATACGCAGTATTTT.

This clone was found a few times. The genes are TRBV27 and TRBJ2-1; the match to TRBD2 covers 12 bases. The CDR3 runs 19 residues. The junction had 16 bases not matched to a gene; V was cut back by 5 bases and J by 5 bases. CDR1 and CDR2 from the germline V gene are MNHEY and SMNVEV (reference sequence). DNA for the CDR3: TGTGCCAGCAGTCTACCGGGACAGGGAACTAGCGGGAGGAACAATGAGCAGTTCTTC. Amino acid sequence: CASSLPGQGTSGRNNEQFF.

A few counts support this clone. The chain links TRBV28 to TRBJ1-4; TRBD1 matches 10 bases. With V trimmed by 4 bases and J by 6 bases, 5 bases remained unmatched. CDR3 length: 15 residues. Germline lookup yields CDR1 MDHEN and CDR2 SYDVKM. DNA of the CDR3: TGTGCCAGCAGTTCCCCCGGGACAGGGGATGAAAAACTGTTTTTT. Translating gives CASSSPGTGDEKLFF. The full variable domain, in which reference TRBV28 and TRBJ1-4 provide the parts outside the CDR3, is DVKVTQSSRYLVKRTGEKVFLECVQDMDHENMFWYRQDPGLGLRLIYFSYDVKMKEKGDIPEGYSVSREKKERFSLILESASTNQTSMYLCASSSPGTGDEKLFFGSGTQLSVL.

This clone has only a few counts. This sequence joins TRBV5-6 and TRBJ2-1, with 7 bases identical to TRBD2. This CDR3 spans 14 amino acids. Germline V lookup: CDR1 SGHDT, CDR2 YYEEEE. V was clipped by 2 bases and J by 6 bases; unmatched bases: 5. The CDR3 bases are TGTGCCAGCAGCTTTGCTAGCGGCAGCAATGAGCAGTTCTTC. Its protein product is CASSFASGSNEQFF.

J is TRBJ2-3 and V is TRBV5-1, with TRBD2 matching 14 bases. This CDR3 has 18 residues. Germline CDR1 reads SGHRS; CDR2 reads YFSETQ. V was clipped by 1 base and J by 6 bases; unmatched bases: 10. DNA for the CDR3: TGCGCCAGCAGCTTGATACCTGGGACTAGCGGGAGAGGTGATACGCAGTATTTT. Translating it yields CASSLIPGTSGRGDTQYF.

This sequence joins TRBV9 and TRBJ2-3, with 8 bases fitting TRBD2. V trimming: 3 bases; J trimming: 5 bases; junction bases outside the gene matches: 11. CDR1 SGDLS and CDR2 YYNGEE come from the germline V gene. The CDR3 contains 16 residues. CDR3 nucleotides: TGTGCCAGCAGCGCCGTAAGCGGGAGAATTTTAGATACGCAGTATTTT. It codes for CASSAVSGRILDTQYF.

The J gene is TRBJ1-5, the V gene TRBV27; 7 bases are a match to TRBD1. Germline V gene sequence: CDR1 MNHEY, CDR2 SMNVEV (reference sequence). This CDR3 region has 16 residues. J was trimmed by 7 bases and V by 5 bases; bases with no gene match: 14. CDR3: CASSPREGAVLQPQHF. The CDR3 region has the DNA TGTGCCAGCAGTCCCCGGGAGGGGGCGGTTTTGCAGCCCCAGCATTTT.

The chain carries TRBV5-1 and TRBJ1-2, with a tentative D call TRBD1 (5 bases). Germline CDR1 SGHRS, CDR2 YFSETQ. The V gene lost 1 base and the J gene lost 6 bases, with 13 bases spanning the gap. This CDR3 contains 14 residues. CDR3 coding DNA: TGCGCCAGCAGCTTGAGACAGTCGGGGGATGGCTACACCTTC. Translating it yields CASSLRQSGDGYTF.

The gene calls are TRBV28 and TRBJ2-2; TRBD2 matches 9 bases. Germline V lookup: CDR1 MDHEN, CDR2 SYDVKM. The junction had 10 bases not matched to a gene; V was cut back by 6 bases and J by 5 bases. CDR3 size: 16 residues. The CDR3 spells CASSRSGSQRTGELFF. The CDR3 region has the DNA TGTGCCAGCAGCCGTAGCGGGAGTCAGAGGACCGGGGAGCTGTTTTTT.

The chain has TRBV6-6 and TRBJ2-1, with 7 positions matching TRBD2. The CDR3 runs to 14 residues. The V gene end was trimmed by 2 bases and the J gene end by 7 bases; junction bases not matched to a gene: 5. Germline V CDR1 and CDR2: MNHNY, SVGAGI (reference sequence). CDR3 sequence: CASSYEVSGNEQFF. The CDR3 coding sequence is TGTGCCAGCAGTTACGAAGTTAGCGGGAATGAGCAGTTCTTC.

This chain's CDR3 is CATKAVRRTDTQYF. For the CDR3, the DNA is TGTGCCACCAAAGCTGTTCGACGCACAGATACGCAGTATTTT. The chain combines TRBV15 with TRBJ2-3, with D uncertain. Trimming took 7 bases from V and 1 from J, leaving 12 bases between them. Germline CDR1 LNHNV, CDR2 YYDKDF (reference sequence). The CDR3 contains 14 residues.

This sequence joins TRBV2 and TRBJ2-2; 9 bases are shared with TRBD1. The CDR3 runs to 13 residues. Germline CDR1 reads SNHLY; CDR2 reads FYNNEI. V lost 7 bases and J lost 7; bases outside the gene matches: 4. The CDR3 loop is CASKRTGDGELFF. The CDR3 DNA follows: TGTGCCAGCAAACGGACAGGGGACGGGGAGCTGTTTTTT.

The rearrangement joins TRBV15 to TRBJ1-5; unclear D gene. This CDR3 is 13 amino acids long. Germline lookup yields CDR1 LNHNV and CDR2 YYDKDF (reference sequence). Trimming stripped 1 base from V and 6 bases from J, with 7 bases between. DNA for the CDR3: TGTGCCACCAGCAGAGCCTTGGTTCAGCCCCAGCATTTT. This translates into CATSRALVQPQHF.

This chain connects TRBV18 to TRBJ1-1, with D possibly TRBD1 on 5 matching bases. The germline gives CDR1 KGHSH, CDR2 LQKENI. The CDR3 runs to 13 residues. V dropped 6 bases and J dropped 0 bases, with 8 bases sitting between them. CDR3 DNA: TGTGCCAGCTCCGGGGGGGTGAACACTGAAGCTTTCTTT. This sequence encodes CASSGGVNTEAFF.

The chain uses TRBV6-1 and TRBJ2-7; 7 positions match TRBD1. Trimming removed 6 bases from V and 4 bases from J; junction bases left unmatched: 6. The CDR3 covers 13 residues. Germline assignment: CDR1 MNHNS and CDR2 SASEGT. CDR3 in DNA: TGTGCCAGCAGAGGGGGACAGCTTTACGAGCAGTACTTC. Protein product: CASRGGQLYEQYF.

This sequence joins TRBV6-1 and TRBJ2-7; weak D call: TRBD2 (7 bases). V was cut by 1 base and J by 2 bases, with 12 bases left in between. Germline assignment: CDR1 MNHNS and CDR2 SASEGT. The CDR3 contains 15 residues. CDR3 amino acids: CASSEEGGGPYEQYF. For the CDR3, the DNA is TGTGCCAGCAGTGAAGAAGGGGGAGGGCCCTACGAGCAGTACTTC.

In this sample, this clone is medium-sized. This specimen includes other DNA sequences encoding the same CDR3. This chain uses TRBV6-4 with TRBJ2-2; D is undetermined. CDR3 length: 16 residues. Germline CDR1 and CDR2: MRHNA and SNTAGT. V lost 0 bases, J lost 2 bases, and 10 bases lay in between. The CDR3 loop reads CASSDSAESNTGELFF. The DNA of the CDR3 is TGTGCCAGCAGTGACTCGGCGGAGTCCAACACCGGGGAGCTGTTTTTT.

The genes are TRBV12-5 and TRBJ2-7; D remains unclear. The germline V and J ends were trimmed by 1 base and 4 bases, with 2 bases remaining between them. Germline V gene sequence: CDR1 LGHNT, CDR2 FRNRAP. The CDR3 has 11 amino acids. The CDR3 DNA sequence: TGTGCTAGTGGTTTGGGATACGAGCAGTACTTC. Its protein product is CASGLGYEQYF.

The rearrangement joins TRBV19 to TRBJ1-1; the match to TRBD1 covers 10 bases. CDR3 length: 18 amino acids. CDR1 LNHDA and CDR2 SQIVND come from the germline V gene (reference sequence). The V gene end was trimmed by 11 bases and the J gene end by 3 bases; junction bases not matched to a gene: 21. This CDR3 is CAFRGRTGGLVWYTEAFF. The DNA for the CDR3 is TGTGCCTTCAGAGGGCGGACAGGGGGTTTAGTATGGTACACTGAAGCTTTCTTT.